This T cell receptor beta chain was recorded in a study of T cell responses to AZD1222 COVID-19 vaccine. TCRdb's copy holds only in-frame clones and misses some; the assay was immunoSEQ multiplex PCR. The table records about 59,000 clones, about 88% of them present only once. CDR3 length equals 20 residues. From germline, CDR1 is LNHNV and CDR2 YYDKDF (reference sequence). V lost 6 bases, J lost 3 bases, and 18 bases stayed unmatched. This clonotype was sampled from an adult who received the AZD1222 COVID-19 vaccine. Sequencing was performed on peripheral blood, taken 28 days after the second AZD1222 dose. The chain joins TRBV15 to TRBJ1-6, with 9 positions matching TRBD1. CDR3 nucleotide sequence: TGTGCCACCAGTCGCCCCCATCCCGGGACAGGGACCAGCTATAATTCACCCCTCCACTTT. It is translated as CATSRPHPGTGTSYNSPLHF.